One sample yielded the 29 T cell receptor beta chains listed below, sequenced in a study of cytomegalovirus exposure and HLA in healthy donors. PCR primers comprised 60 Vbeta and 13 Jbeta primers. Clones were read by immunoSEQ multiplex PCR, and TCRdb kept only the in-frame ones, dropping some. The repertoire holds 95,000 to 150,000 clones, with around 69% as singletons. Sequencing was performed on PBMCs. These receptors were taken from a woman in her 40s in good health and CMV-seropositive.

This clone was counted a few times. V and J are TRBV27 and TRBJ2-7, with 9 bases identical to TRBD2. The J segment lost 7 bases and the V segment lost 3 bases, leaving 7 bases of the junction unmatched. The length of the CDR3 is 14 residues. Germline CDR1 MNHEY, CDR2 SMNVEV (reference sequence). CDR3 coding DNA: TGTGCCAGCAGTTTCCTAGCGGGAACTGGGGAGCAGTACTTC. It translates to CASSFLAGTGEQYF.

This clone has only a few counts. V gene TRBV28 combines with J gene TRBJ1-1, with D tentatively TRBD1 (6 bases). Between the trimmed V and J ends, which lost 7 bases and 1 base, there was a span of 19 bases. The CDR3 contains 16 residues. Germline V gene data show CDR1 as MDHEN and CDR2 as SYDVKM. CDR3 DNA sequence: TGTGCCAGCAAACAAGGGGGGGGCGGTGGGAACACTGAAGCTTTCTTT. Its protein is CASKQGGGGGNTEAFF.

CDR3 in amino acids: CASSSQTTRYNEQFF. The CDR3 DNA reads TGCGCCAGCAGCTCACAAACGACTAGATACAATGAGCAGTTCTTC. V is TRBV5-1 and J is TRBJ2-1; a weak D match, TRBD2 (6 bases). This CDR3 is built from 15 residues. Trimming stripped 3 bases from V and 4 bases from J, with 14 bases between. The germline V gene encodes CDR1 SGHRS and CDR2 YFSETQ.

A few counts support this clone. The V call is TRBV10-3, the J call TRBJ1-2; 8 bases fit TRBD1. There are 15 residues in the CDR3. Germline CDR1 ENHRY, CDR2 SYGVKD. V dropped 10 bases and J dropped 0; count of bases not matched to a gene: 10. The CDR3 spells CATKGPDRANYGYTF. The CDR3 coding sequence is TGTGCCACGAAAGGACCGGACAGGGCTAACTATGGCTACACCTTC.

The chain couples TRBV18 to TRBJ2-7; weak D call: TRBD2 (5 bases). V lost 3 bases, J lost 5 bases, and 14 bases lay in between. CDR3 length: 14 residues. Germline V gives CDR1 KGHSH, CDR2 LQKENI. CDR3 nucleotides: TGTGCCAGCTCACCCCCCGGGTCGCGGGACGAGCAGTACTTC. Residues: CASSPPGSRDEQYF.

The gene calls are TRBV28 and TRBJ2-1, with D hard to call. With 4 bases removed from V and 7 bases from J, the gap between germline ends came to 5 bases. CDR3 length: 11 residues. Germline CDR1 MDHEN, CDR2 SYDVKM. DNA for the CDR3: TGTGCCAGCAGTTGGCGGAATGAGCAGTTCTTC. This sequence encodes CASSWRNEQFF.

V usage is TRBV14 and J usage is TRBJ2-7; tentative D call: TRBD1 (6 bases). CDR3 size: 17 residues. Germline CDR1 and CDR2: SGHDN and FVKESK. Trimming left V 1 base short and J 3 bases short, with 19 bases between. CDR3 loop: CASSQGVSGDPRYEQYF. The CDR3 region has the DNA TGTGCCAGCAGCCAAGGAGTATCAGGGGATCCCCGCTACGAGCAGTACTTC.

The rearrangement joins TRBV6-4 to TRBJ2-1; a weak D match, TRBD1 (5 bases). CDR3 length: 15 amino acids. The germline V gene encodes CDR1 MRHNA and CDR2 SNTAGT. V lost 6 bases, J lost 1 base, and 13 bases lay in between. Here the CDR3 DNA reads TGTGCCAGCAGACAGGATCCATTATCCTACAATGAGCAGTTCTTC. Translating it yields CASRQDPLSYNEQFF.

There are a few counts of this clone. The J gene is TRBJ1-4, the V gene TRBV5-1, with 7 bases matching TRBD1. The CDR3 is 16 amino acids. Germline V gene data show CDR1 as SGHRS and CDR2 as YFSETQ. With 2 bases clipped from V and 7 bases from J, the junction kept 11 bases outside the gene matches. The CDR3 loop is CASSFEAGGSLEKLFF. CDR3 in DNA: TGCGCCAGCAGCTTTGAGGCAGGGGGATCGCTTGAAAAACTGTTTTTT. The variable domain in full, with the rest retrieved from reference TRBV5-1 and TRBJ1-4, is KAGVTQTPRYLIKTRGQQVTLSCSPISGHRSVSWYQQTPGQGLQFLFEYFSETQRNKGNFPGRFSGRQFSNSRSEMNVSTLELGDSALYLCASSFEAGGSLEKLFFGSGTQLSVL.

This chain joins TRBV27 and TRBJ2-7; TRBD1 agrees at 8 bases. V dropped 2 bases and J dropped 5; count of bases not matched to a gene: 14. CDR1 and CDR2 (germline): MNHEY, SMNVEV (reference sequence). This CDR3 contains 17 residues. CDR3 residues: CASSLSQGAMKRHEQYF. CDR3 bases: TGTGCCAGCAGTTTAAGTCAGGGGGCGATGAAACGGCACGAGCAGTACTTC.

This clone has more than one count but fewer than ten. The J gene is TRBJ2-1, the V gene TRBV11-2; a possible D gene is TRBD2 (6 bases). Germline CDR1 reads SGHAT; CDR2 reads FQNNGV. This CDR3 is 16 amino acids long. With 3 bases removed from V and 3 bases from J, the gap between germline ends came to 15 bases. The CDR3 loop is CASSFGNGGGYNEQFF. The DNA of the CDR3 is TGTGCCAGCAGCTTCGGTAACGGGGGAGGCTACAATGAGCAGTTCTTC.

The chain couples TRBV18 to TRBJ1-5; perhaps TRBD1 as D (5 bases). CDR1 KGHSH and CDR2 LQKENI come from the germline V gene. This CDR3 is 13 amino acids long. Trimming cost V 6 bases and J 5 bases, with 11 bases left between them. CDR3 nucleotides: TGTGCCAGCTCCCTTGGCAGGGATCAGCCCCAGCATTTT. This sequence encodes CASSLGRDQPQHF.

The J gene is TRBJ2-5, the V gene TRBV27; 8 nucleotides agree with TRBD2. Germline V gene sequence: CDR1 MNHEY, CDR2 SMNVEV (reference sequence). The CDR3 length is 16 residues. J gave up 4 bases and V 5 bases, and 12 bases lay outside the gene matches. In nucleotides, the CDR3 is TGTGCCAGCAGTCCTAGGGACCGGGGGGGGCGAGAGACCCAGTACTTC. This codes for CASSPRDRGGRETQYF.

V usage is TRBV27 and J usage is TRBJ2-2; the match to TRBD1 covers 8 bases. With 5 bases clipped from V and 5 bases from J, the junction kept 7 bases outside the gene matches. This CDR3 contains 15 residues. Looked up from germline, CDR1 is MNHEY and CDR2 is SMNVEV (reference sequence). The CDR3 spells CASSSGQGRTGELFF. CDR3 nucleotide sequence: TGTGCCAGCAGTAGCGGACAGGGAAGGACCGGGGAGCTGTTTTTT.

The gene calls are TRBV27 and TRBJ2-1; 10 bases agree with TRBD2. Germline V gene lookup returns CDR1 MNHEY and CDR2 SMNVEV (reference sequence). The V gene end was trimmed by 5 bases and the J gene end by 9 bases; junction bases not matched to a gene: 19. The CDR3 covers 18 residues. The CDR3 DNA reads as TGTGCCAGCAGTCATTGGGGGGTAGCGGGAGGCCGAGGTAGTGAGCAGTTCTTC. Translation gives CASSHWGVAGGRGSEQFF.

CDR3 bases: TGTGCCAGCTCACCTCAGGGCAGGGTCAACACCGGGGAGCTGTTTTTT. As protein: CASSPQGRVNTGELFF. The V and J genes are TRBV18 and TRBJ2-2; TRBD1 is a possible D gene (5 bases). The CDR3 length is 16 residues. From germline, CDR1 is KGHSH and CDR2 LQKENI. V shed 3 bases and J shed 2 bases, with 13 bases lying between them.

The chain combines TRBV19 with TRBJ1-6; D not resolved. Germline lookup yields CDR1 LNHDA and CDR2 SQIVND (reference sequence). This CDR3 spans 15 amino acids. Deletions cut 5 bases from V and 5 bases from J, with 13 bases between. CDR3 in amino acids: CASSLGLPDNSPLHF. CDR3 nucleotide sequence: TGTGCCAGTAGTCTTGGGCTGCCCGATAATTCACCCCTCCACTTT.

J is TRBJ2-1 and V is TRBV28; 14 positions match TRBD2. The CDR3 extends over 17 amino acids. Germline V CDR1 and CDR2: MDHEN, SYDVKM. The junction had 14 bases not matched to a gene; V was cut back by 7 bases and J by 9 bases. The CDR3 spells CASKPDSGTSGSGEQFF. CDR3 in DNA: TGTGCCAGCAAACCTGACTCCGGGACTAGCGGGAGTGGTGAGCAGTTCTTC.

V gene TRBV5-1 combines with J gene TRBJ2-7; D remains unclear. The V end was cut by 2 bases, the J end by 4 bases, with 10 bases between. Germline values: CDR1 SGHRS, CDR2 YFSETQ. The CDR3 consists of 13 residues. In nucleotides, the CDR3 is TGCGCCAGCAGCTTAGAACGTCAGTACGAGCAGTACTTC. Its translation is CASSLERQYEQYF.

This chain joins TRBV2 and TRBJ2-3; TRBD2 is a possible D gene (6 bases). Trimming shortened V by 3 bases and J by 2 bases, and 9 bases separated the two germline ends. This CDR3 has 14 amino acids. The germline gives CDR1 SNHLY, CDR2 FYNNEI. The CDR3 loop is CASSEGGNTDTQYF. The CDR3 DNA sequence: TGTGCCAGCAGTGAGGGCGGGAACACAGATACGCAGTATTTT.

The chain links TRBV27 to TRBJ2-7; D may be TRBD1 (6 bases). Germline V CDR1 and CDR2: MNHEY, SMNVEV (reference sequence). The CDR3 is made up of 15 amino acids. The V gene lost 4 bases and the J gene lost 0 bases, with 13 bases spanning the gap. CDR3 sequence reads: CASSWAGDLSYEQYF. CDR3 nucleotide sequence: TGTGCCAGCAGTTGGGCAGGGGACCTCTCCTACGAGCAGTACTTC.

This rearrangement joins TRBV6-5 to TRBJ2-1; the match to TRBD1 covers 9 bases. The germline V gene has CDR1 MNHEY and CDR2 SVGAGI. With V trimmed by 7 bases and J by 4 bases, 8 bases remained unmatched. CDR3 length equals 15 residues. The CDR3 loop reads CASNHGQGTYNEQFF. The CDR3 DNA sequence: TGTGCCAGCAATCACGGACAGGGGACATACAATGAGCAGTTCTTC.

This clone was observed a handful of times. The chain employs TRBV6-1 and TRBJ2-7; D may be TRBD2 (5 bases). Germline V gene data show CDR1 as MNHNS and CDR2 as SASEGT. The CDR3 is made up of 12 amino acids. V dropped 7 bases and J dropped 6 bases, with 13 bases sitting between them. The CDR3 is CASKLEWGEQYF. The CDR3 DNA reads as TGTGCCAGCAAACTAGAGTGGGGCGAGCAGTACTTC.

The CDR3 nucleotides read TGTGCCAGCAGTGGGACTAGCGGGGACACAGATACGCAGTATTTT. Protein: CASSGTSGDTDTQYF. V gene TRBV6-6 combines with J gene TRBJ2-3; 13 bases agree with TRBD2. This CDR3 comprises 15 residues. With V trimmed by 5 bases and J by 2 bases, 1 base remained unmatched. Per the germline V gene, CDR1 is MNHNY and CDR2 is SVGAGI (reference sequence).

V and J are TRBV19 and TRBJ1-1, with D hard to call. V was cut by 4 bases and J by 5 bases, with 11 bases left in between. Germline V gives CDR1 LNHDA, CDR2 SQIVND (reference sequence). The length of the CDR3 is 13 residues. The CDR3 loop is CASSNKWRTEAFF. DNA for the CDR3: TGTGCCAGTAGTAATAAGTGGAGAACTGAAGCTTTCTTT.

This sequence joins TRBV19 and TRBJ1-2, with 12 bases aligning to TRBD1. CDR3 length: 16 amino acids. Germline V gene data show CDR1 as LNHDA and CDR2 as SQIVND (reference sequence). After removal of 5 bases from V and 8 bases from J, the junction contained 12 bases not matched to a gene. CDR3 bases: TGTGCCAGTAGTTTCTCCGGGACAGGGGGCTTTGGAGGCTACACCTTC. This codes for CASSFSGTGGFGGYTF.

This clone has a handful of counts. V and J are TRBV29-1 and TRBJ2-5; the match to TRBD2 covers 8 bases. The DNA end lines up better with TRBJ2-7; the J call may be wrong. Germline values: CDR1 SQVTM, CDR2 ANQGSEA. This CDR3 comprises 16 residues. The CDR3 protein is CSVLVAAGERVHEQYF. The CDR3 DNA sequence: TGCAGCGTTTTGGTCGCAGCGGGAGAGCGGGTCCACGAGCAGTACTTC.

The chain couples TRBV19 to TRBJ2-1; possible D gene TRBD1, 5 bases. The V end was cut by 9 bases, the J end by 4 bases, with 10 bases between. The CDR3 is made up of 12 amino acids. CDR1 is LNHDA, CDR2 SQIVND, per germline (reference sequence). The CDR3 region has the DNA TGTGCCAGCGGACCAGGGTACAATGAGCAGTTCTTC. This encodes CASGPGYNEQFF.

As concerns this clone: One junction end disagrees with the germline gene, perhaps due to a read error. This sequence joins TRBV6-6 and TRBJ1-2, with TRBD1 identical over 7 bases. Germline V lookup: CDR1 MNHNY, CDR2 SVGAGI (reference sequence). The CDR3 extends over 13 amino acids. The CDR3 DNA follows: TGTGCCAGCAGTTACGCAGACAGGGACGGCTACCCCTTC. This translates into CASSYADRDGYPF.